The entry that follows covers one T cell receptor beta chain sequence. What it recognizes is unknown. The entry originates in a study of graft-versus-host responses after intestinal transplantation. Libraries were prepared by immunoSEQ multiplex PCR; TCRdb keeps only in-frame clonotypes and omits some of them. The sample has around 84,000 clones; around four fifths are singletons. CDR3 size: 16 residues. Germline CDR1 is MNHNY and CDR2 is SVGAGI (reference sequence). J was trimmed by 1 base and V by 1 base; bases with no gene match: 4. This rearrangement joins TRBV6-6 to TRBJ2-5; 9 nucleotides line up with TRBD2. Here the sequenced sample was unstimulated CD8+ T cells sorted from spleen or lymph node cells, taken before intestinal transplant. The TCR originated in a human donor who received an intestinal transplant. The DNA for the CDR3 is TGTGCCAGCAGTTACTTGGTTAGCGGGGGCCAAGAGACCCAGTACTTC. It translates to CASSYLVSGGQETQYF.